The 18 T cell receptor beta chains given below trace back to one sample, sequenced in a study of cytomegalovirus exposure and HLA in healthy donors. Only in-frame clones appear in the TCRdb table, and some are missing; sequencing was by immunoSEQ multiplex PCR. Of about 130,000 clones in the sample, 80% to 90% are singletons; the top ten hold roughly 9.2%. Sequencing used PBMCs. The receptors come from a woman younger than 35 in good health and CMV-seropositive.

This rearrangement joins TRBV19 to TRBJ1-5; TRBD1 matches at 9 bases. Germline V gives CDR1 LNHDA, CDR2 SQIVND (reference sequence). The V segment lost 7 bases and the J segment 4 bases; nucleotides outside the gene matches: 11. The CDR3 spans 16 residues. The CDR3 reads CASTNGSGTGNQPQHF. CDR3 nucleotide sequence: TGTGCCAGTACTAATGGGTCCGGGACAGGGAATCAGCCCCAGCATTTT.

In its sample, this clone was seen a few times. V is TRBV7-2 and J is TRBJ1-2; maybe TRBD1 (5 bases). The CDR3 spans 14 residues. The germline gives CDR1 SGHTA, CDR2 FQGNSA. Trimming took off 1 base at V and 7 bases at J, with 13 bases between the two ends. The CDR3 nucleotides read TGTGCCAGCAGCTTAGTAGCAGGGATAAGTGGCTACACCTTC. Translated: CASSLVAGISGYTF.

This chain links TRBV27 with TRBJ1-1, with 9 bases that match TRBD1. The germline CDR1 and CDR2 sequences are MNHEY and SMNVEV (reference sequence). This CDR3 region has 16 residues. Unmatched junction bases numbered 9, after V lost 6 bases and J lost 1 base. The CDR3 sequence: CASRLGQGNGNTEAFF. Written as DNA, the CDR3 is TGTGCCAGCAGGCTGGGACAGGGCAATGGGAACACTGAAGCTTTCTTT.

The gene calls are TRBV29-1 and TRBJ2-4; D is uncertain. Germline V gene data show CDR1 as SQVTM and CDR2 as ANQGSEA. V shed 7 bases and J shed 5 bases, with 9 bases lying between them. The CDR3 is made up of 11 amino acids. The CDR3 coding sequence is TGCAGCGCCTCAGAAGAAAACATTCAGTACTTC. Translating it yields CSASEENIQYF. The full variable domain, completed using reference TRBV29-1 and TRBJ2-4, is SAVISQKPSRDICQRGTSLTIQCQVDSQVTMMFWYRQQPGQSLTLIATANQGSEATYESGFVIDKFPISRPNLTFSTLTVSNMSPEDSSIYLCSASEENIQYFGAGTRLSVL.

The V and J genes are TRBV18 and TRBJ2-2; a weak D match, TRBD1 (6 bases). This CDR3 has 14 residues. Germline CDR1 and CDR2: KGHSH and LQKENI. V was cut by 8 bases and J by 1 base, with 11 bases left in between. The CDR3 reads CASHGQKNTGELFF. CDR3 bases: TGTGCCAGCCATGGACAGAAGAACACCGGGGAGCTGTTTTTT.

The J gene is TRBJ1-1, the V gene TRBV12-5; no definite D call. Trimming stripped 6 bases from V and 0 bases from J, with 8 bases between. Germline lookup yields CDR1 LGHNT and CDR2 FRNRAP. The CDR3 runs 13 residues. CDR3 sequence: CASGLGVNTEAFF. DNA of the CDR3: TGTGCTAGTGGCCTTGGAGTGAACACTGAAGCTTTCTTT.

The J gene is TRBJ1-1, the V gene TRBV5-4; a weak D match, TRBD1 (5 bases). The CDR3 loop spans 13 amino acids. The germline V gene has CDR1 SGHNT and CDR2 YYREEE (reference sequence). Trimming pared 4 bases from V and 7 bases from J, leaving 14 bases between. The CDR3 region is CASSQSGGNEAFF. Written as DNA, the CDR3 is TGTGCCAGCAGCCAAAGTGGGGGGAATGAAGCTTTCTTT.

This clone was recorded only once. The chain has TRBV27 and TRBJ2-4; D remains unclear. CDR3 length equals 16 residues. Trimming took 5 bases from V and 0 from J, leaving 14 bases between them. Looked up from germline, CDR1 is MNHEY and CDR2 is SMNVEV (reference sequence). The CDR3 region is CASSQHLGLAKNIQYF. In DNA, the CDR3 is TGTGCCAGCAGTCAACATTTGGGCTTAGCCAAAAACATTCAGTACTTC.

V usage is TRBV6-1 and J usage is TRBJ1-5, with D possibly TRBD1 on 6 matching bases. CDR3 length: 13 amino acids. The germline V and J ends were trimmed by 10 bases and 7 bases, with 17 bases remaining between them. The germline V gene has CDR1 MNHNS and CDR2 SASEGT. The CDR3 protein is CATLTGTSQPQHF. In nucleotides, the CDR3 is TGTGCCACCCTCACAGGGACAAGCCAGCCCCAGCATTTT.

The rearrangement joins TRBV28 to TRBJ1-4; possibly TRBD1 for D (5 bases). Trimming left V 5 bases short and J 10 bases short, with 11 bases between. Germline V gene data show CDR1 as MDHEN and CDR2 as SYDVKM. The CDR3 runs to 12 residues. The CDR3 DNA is TGTGCCAGCAGTCCCAATAGGGGAAAACTGTTTTTT. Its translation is CASSPNRGKLFF.

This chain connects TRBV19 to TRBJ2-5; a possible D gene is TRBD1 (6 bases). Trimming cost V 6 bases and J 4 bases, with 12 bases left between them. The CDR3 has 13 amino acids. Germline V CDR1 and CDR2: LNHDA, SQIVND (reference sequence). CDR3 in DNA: TGTGCCAGTAGCGAACAGGGTTTAGAGACCCAGTACTTC. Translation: CASSEQGLETQYF.

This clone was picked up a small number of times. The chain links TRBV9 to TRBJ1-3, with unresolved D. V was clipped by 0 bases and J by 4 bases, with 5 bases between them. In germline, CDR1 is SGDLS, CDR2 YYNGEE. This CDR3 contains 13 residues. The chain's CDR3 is CASSVASGNTIYF. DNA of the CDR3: TGTGCCAGCAGCGTAGCTTCCGGAAACACCATATATTTT.

The DNA for the CDR3 is TGTGCCAGCAGCGTCGGGTACGCCGGGGAGCTGTTTTTT. Translated, it gives CASSVGYAGELFF. The rearrangement links TRBV9 to TRBJ2-2; no clear D. CDR1 is SGDLS and CDR2 is YYNGEE in the germline V gene. The CDR3 has 13 residues. With 2 bases removed from V and 6 bases from J, the gap between germline ends came to 8 bases.

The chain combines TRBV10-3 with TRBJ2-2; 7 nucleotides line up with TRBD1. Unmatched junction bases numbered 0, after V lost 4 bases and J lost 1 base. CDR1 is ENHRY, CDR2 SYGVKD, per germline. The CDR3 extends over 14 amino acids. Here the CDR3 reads CAISGTGNTGELFF. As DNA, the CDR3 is TGTGCCATCAGTGGGACAGGGAACACCGGGGAGCTGTTTTTT.

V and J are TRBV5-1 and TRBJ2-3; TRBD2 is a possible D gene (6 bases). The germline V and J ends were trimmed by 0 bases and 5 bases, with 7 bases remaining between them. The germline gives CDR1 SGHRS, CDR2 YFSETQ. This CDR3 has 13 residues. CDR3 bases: TGCGCCAGCAGCTTGGGGAGGGTAGATACGCAGTATTTT. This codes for CASSLGRVDTQYF. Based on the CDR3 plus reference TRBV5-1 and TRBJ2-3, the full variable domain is KAGVTQTPRYLIKTRGQQVTLSCSPISGHRSVSWYQQTPGQGLQFLFEYFSETQRNKGNFPGRFSGRQFSNSRSEMNVSTLELGDSALYLCASSLGRVDTQYFGPGTRLTVL.

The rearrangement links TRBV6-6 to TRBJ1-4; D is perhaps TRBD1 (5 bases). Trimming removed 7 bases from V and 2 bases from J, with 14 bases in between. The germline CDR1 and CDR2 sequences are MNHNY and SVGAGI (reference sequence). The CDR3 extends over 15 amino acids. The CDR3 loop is CASTLDRGTNEKLFF. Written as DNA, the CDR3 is TGTGCCAGCACCCTCGACCGGGGGACTAATGAAAAACTGTTTTTT.

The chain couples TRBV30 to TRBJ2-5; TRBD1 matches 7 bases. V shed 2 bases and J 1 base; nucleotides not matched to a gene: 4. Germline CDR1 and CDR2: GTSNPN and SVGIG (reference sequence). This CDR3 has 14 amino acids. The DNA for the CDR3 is TGTGCCTGGAGTCCACAGGGGATCCAAGAGACCCAGTACTTC. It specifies CAWSPQGIQETQYF.

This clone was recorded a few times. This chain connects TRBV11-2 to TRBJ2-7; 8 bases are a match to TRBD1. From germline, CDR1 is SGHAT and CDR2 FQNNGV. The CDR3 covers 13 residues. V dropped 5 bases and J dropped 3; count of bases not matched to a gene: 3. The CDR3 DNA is TGTGCCAGCAGCATCGGACAGGGCTACGAGCAGTACTTC. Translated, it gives CASSIGQGYEQYF.